The 20 T cell receptor beta chains in this list originate from one sample, sequenced in a study of blood T cell repertoires in COVID-19. Only in-frame clones appear in the TCRdb table, and some are missing; sequencing was by immunoSEQ multiplex PCR. The table has some 180,000 clones, 86% seen once. Material for sequencing was peripheral blood. The receptors derive from a man aged 70 or older with active or convalescent COVID-19.

V and J are TRBV5-4 and TRBJ2-6; tentatively, D is TRBD1 (5 bases). Germline assignment: CDR1 SGHNT and CDR2 YYREEE (reference sequence). The CDR3 consists of 16 residues. V dropped 6 bases and J dropped 0 bases, with 13 bases sitting between them. The CDR3 spells CASNGQGLSGANVLTF. The CDR3 DNA sequence: TGTGCCAGCAACGGACAAGGCCTCTCTGGGGCCAACGTCCTGACTTTC.

This clone was picked up one time. The chain couples TRBV15 to TRBJ2-2, with D tentatively TRBD1 (6 bases). The germline V gene encodes CDR1 LNHNV and CDR2 YYDKDF (reference sequence). This CDR3 region has 13 residues. Trimming removed 5 bases from V and 8 bases from J, with 12 bases in between. The CDR3 DNA is TGTGCCACCAGCGGACAGATCGGAGGGGAGCTGTTTTTT. Residues: CATSGQIGGELFF.

V gene TRBV9 combines with J gene TRBJ2-1; 7 positions match TRBD1. Germline V gives CDR1 SGDLS, CDR2 YYNGEE. Losses at the gene ends were 0 bases for V and 7 bases for J; bases not matched to a gene: 13. The CDR3 sequence is 17 residues long. The CDR3 DNA sequence: TGTGCCAGCAGCGTAGCCTCCGGGACAGCATCGGGGAATGAGCAGTTCTTC. Translation gives CASSVASGTASGNEQFF.

This chain uses TRBV5-8 with TRBJ1-2; D is ambiguous. CDR1 SGHTS and CDR2 YDEGEE come from the germline V gene. This CDR3 region has 13 residues. V shed 4 bases and J shed 13 bases, with 20 bases lying between them. As DNA, the CDR3 is TGTGCCAGCAGCGACACCGGGGAGGTCCGCCTCACCTTC. Translating it yields CASSDTGEVRLTF.

The rearrangement uses TRBV19 and TRBJ2-5, with D maybe TRBD2 (5 bases). Deletions cut 4 bases from V and 0 bases from J, with 12 bases between. Germline V lookup: CDR1 LNHDA, CDR2 SQIVND (reference sequence). The CDR3 runs 15 residues. Here the CDR3 DNA reads TGTGCCAGTAGTAGCAGGACTTCGTACCAAGAGACCCAGTACTTC. This gives the protein CASSSRTSYQETQYF.

The J gene is TRBJ1-2, the V gene TRBV19; maybe TRBD1 (6 bases). CDR3 length: 15 amino acids. The germline V and J ends were trimmed by 2 bases and 2 bases, with 12 bases remaining between them. CDR1 is LNHDA and CDR2 is SQIVND in the germline V gene (reference sequence). The CDR3, as DNA: TGTGCCAGTAGTATAAGTCACACAGGGAACTATGGCTACACCTTC. Amino acid sequence: CASSISHTGNYGYTF.

The rearrangement uses TRBV20-1 and TRBJ1-5; D is ambiguous. CDR1 and CDR2 (germline): DFQATT, SNEGSKA (reference sequence). CDR3 length: 10 residues. V lost 7 bases and J lost 4, with 5 bases in between. CDR3 residues: CSVGNQPQHF. CDR3 bases: TGCAGTGTCGGGAATCAGCCCCAGCATTTT.

CDR3 DNA sequence: TGTGCCAGCAGTGATACGGGGGGGGATCAGCCCCAGCATTTT. Translating gives CASSDTGGDQPQHF. This chain links TRBV2 with TRBJ1-5, with a possible D match to TRBD1 (5 bases). The CDR3 sequence is 14 residues long. Germline V gene sequence: CDR1 SNHLY, CDR2 FYNNEI. V was shortened by 3 bases and J by 5 bases, with 11 bases between the two germline ends.

V and J are TRBV7-2 and TRBJ1-5; TRBD1 agrees at 9 bases. Germline CDR1 SGHTA, CDR2 FQGNSA. The CDR3 has 15 amino acids. V trimming: 5 bases; J trimming: 4 bases; junction bases outside the gene matches: 6. The CDR3 DNA follows: TGTGCCAGCAGCCACCCGGACAGGGGTAATCAGCCCCAGCATTTT. As protein: CASSHPDRGNQPQHF.

The V call is TRBV7-3, the J call TRBJ1-2, with 8 bases lining up with TRBD1. Germline trimming cut 5 bases from V and 8 bases from J; bases unmatched to any gene: 7. The CDR3 loop spans 13 amino acids. CDR1 and CDR2 (germline): SGHTA, FQGTGA. CDR3 nucleotide sequence: TGTGCCAGCAGCCAAGGACAGGGCACCGGCTACACCTTC. This encodes CASSQGQGTGYTF.

J is TRBJ2-1 and V is TRBV5-1; a possible D gene is TRBD2 (5 bases). The V gene's germline CDR1 is SGHRS and CDR2 YFSETQ. V lost 4 bases, J lost 7 bases, and 21 bases lay in between. This CDR3 has 16 residues. CDR3 nucleotide sequence: TGCGCCAGCAGCCTCCGGACTTCCATCGGGTGGAATGAGCAGTTCTTC. It encodes CASSLRTSIGWNEQFF. The full variable domain, with the rest looked up from reference TRBV5-1 and TRBJ2-1, is KAGVTQTPRYLIKTRGQQVTLSCSPISGHRSVSWYQQTPGQGLQFLFEYFSETQRNKGNFPGRFSGRQFSNSRSEMNVSTLELGDSALYLCASSLRTSIGWNEQFFGPGTRLTVL.

The chain uses TRBV2 and TRBJ1-2; possibly TRBD1 for D (5 bases). Germline CDR1 and CDR2: SNHLY and FYNNEI. V was shortened by 7 bases and J by 5 bases, with 14 bases between the two germline ends. This CDR3 contains 13 residues. DNA of the CDR3: TGTGCCAGCAAGCGGGACCCCACTTATGGCTACACCTTC. Its translation is CASKRDPTYGYTF.

The CDR3 DNA sequence: TGTGCCAGCAGTTACTCGAATCTCGGACATTCCTACAATGAGCAGTTCTTC. Translating it yields CASSYSNLGHSYNEQFF. The genes are TRBV6-2 or TRBV6-3 and TRBJ2-1, with a possible D match to TRBD1 (5 bases). V lost 0 bases to trimming and J lost 1 base, with 13 bases between them. Germline V gene lookup returns CDR1 MNHEY and CDR2 SVGEGT. CDR3 length equals 17 residues.

The rearrangement uses TRBV11-2 and TRBJ2-5, with 8 bases aligning to TRBD1. The ends lost 4 bases at V and 5 bases at J; junction bases unmatched: 15. The germline gives CDR1 SGHAT, CDR2 FQNNGV. The CDR3 extends over 17 amino acids. DNA for the CDR3: TGTGCCAGCAGCTCTGGACAGGGTGGGATACAAGCGGAGACCCAGTACTTC. Amino acid sequence: CASSSGQGGIQAETQYF.

This clone came up many times. The chain recombines TRBV5-1 with TRBJ2-2, with TRBD1 matching over 8 bases. CDR3 length: 17 amino acids. Germline-derived CDR1 and CDR2 are SGHRS and YFSETQ. Trimming removed 6 bases from V and 5 bases from J; junction bases left unmatched: 15. CDR3: CASMPSGGPRGTGELFF. For the CDR3, the DNA is TGCGCCAGCATGCCTTCAGGGGGCCCAAGAGGAACCGGGGAGCTGTTTTTT.

CDR3: CASSHREPLYNYGYTF. DNA of the CDR3: TGTGCCAGCAGTCACAGGGAGCCCCTTTACAACTATGGCTACACCTTC. The gene calls are TRBV6-2 or TRBV6-3 and TRBJ1-2, with D possibly matching TRBD1 (6 bases). V dropped 5 bases and J dropped 2 bases, with 18 bases sitting between them. Looked up from germline, CDR1 is MNHEY and CDR2 is SVGEGT. The CDR3 length is 16 residues.

V and J are TRBV24-1 and TRBJ2-2; weak D call: TRBD2 (7 bases). The germline CDR1 and CDR2 sequences are KGHDR and SFDVKD. Trimming removed 7 bases from V and 5 bases from J, with 16 bases in between. The CDR3 covers 15 residues. CDR3 loop: CATSAGGGGTGELFF. The CDR3 coding sequence is TGTGCCACCAGCGCGGGCGGGGGCGGGACCGGGGAGCTGTTTTTT.

The chain uses TRBV3-1 (or the pseudogene TRBV3-2) and TRBJ1-1; D uncertain. V shed 4 bases and J shed 7 bases, with 10 bases lying between them. Germline loops: CDR1 LGHDT, CDR2 YNNKEL (reference sequence). The CDR3 length is 12 residues. The CDR3 here is CASSPLSGEAFF. The CDR3 region has the DNA TGTGCCAGCAGCCCCCTCAGCGGTGAAGCTTTCTTT.

The chain is built from TRBV7-2 and TRBJ2-7; 14 nucleotides agree with TRBD2. CDR1 and CDR2 (germline): SGHTA, FQGNSA. The V and J ends lost 0 bases and 4 bases, in that order; junction bases with no gene match: 2. This CDR3 has 16 amino acids. The CDR3: CASSLAGTSGGYEQYF. The DNA for the CDR3 is TGTGCCAGCAGCTTAGCAGGGACTAGCGGGGGATACGAGCAGTACTTC.

The rearrangement uses TRBV4-3 and TRBJ2-7, with D hard to call. V lost 4 bases and J 5 bases, leaving 15 bases between the germline ends. Per germline, CDR1 LGHNA and CDR2 YSLEER. This CDR3 spans 14 amino acids. The CDR3 DNA follows: TGCGCCAGCAGCCGAGCAAGATCGTCCCACGAGCAGTACTTC. This codes for CASSRARSSHEQYF.